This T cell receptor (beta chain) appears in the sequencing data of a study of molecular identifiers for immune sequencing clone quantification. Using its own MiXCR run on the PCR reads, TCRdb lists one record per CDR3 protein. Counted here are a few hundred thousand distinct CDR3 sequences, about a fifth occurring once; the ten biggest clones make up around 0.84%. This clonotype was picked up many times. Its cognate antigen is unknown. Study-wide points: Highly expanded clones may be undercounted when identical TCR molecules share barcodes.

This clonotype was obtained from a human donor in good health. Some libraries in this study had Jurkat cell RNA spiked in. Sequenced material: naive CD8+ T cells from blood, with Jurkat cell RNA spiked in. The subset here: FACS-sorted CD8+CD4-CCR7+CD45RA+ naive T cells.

CDR3 residues: CASIRDYLTDTQYF. Here the CDR3 DNA reads TGCGCCAGCATTCGGGACTACCTCACAGATACGCAGTATTTT. This chain connects TRBV10-2 to TRBJ2-3; 7 positions match TRBD2. Germline V gene data show CDR1 as WSHSY and CDR2 as SAAADI. The CDR3 runs to 14 residues. V shed 7 bases, J shed 2 bases, and the junction held 6 bases outside the gene matches.